Listed here are 2 T cell receptor beta chains from one sample, sequenced in a study of blood T cell repertoires in COVID-19 (TCRdb year 2020). The library was made by the immunoSEQ multiplex PCR assay. TCRdb took this table from immuneACCESS and kept in-frame rearrangements with V and J called. Such tables lack part of the clones; where checked against another copy, unresolved V genes explain under half of the gap, and the rest is unexplained. This sample lists under 130,000 clones; roughly 90% were detected once. 17% of the sample rests with the top ten. The sequencing sample was made of peripheral blood. Receptors originate from a woman over 75 in a cohort sampled during active COVID-19.

This clone was found a few times. V gene TRBV29-1 combines with J gene TRBJ1-2, with D maybe TRBD1 (5 bases). CDR3 size: 15 residues. V was trimmed by 7 bases and J by 2 bases, leaving 20 bases between them. Germline CDR1 reads SQVTM; CDR2 reads ANQGSEA. The CDR3 nucleotides read TGCAGCGCCACGGGGCGAGGAGGGGCGAACTATGGCTACACCTTC. This encodes CSATGRGGANYGYTF.

This clone was recorded only once. This rearrangement joins TRBV19 to TRBJ1-2; no clear D gene. The CDR3 contains 13 residues. Germline assignment: CDR1 LNHDA and CDR2 SQIVND (reference sequence). Trimming left V 10 bases short and J 3 bases short, with 15 bases between. CDR3 DNA sequence: TGTGCCACCCTCTCTTTCGGGTACTATGGCTACACCTTC. Translated: CATLSFGYYGYTF.